The 27 T cell receptor beta chains below come from one sample, sequenced in a study of blood T cell repertoires in COVID-19. The assay was immunoSEQ multiplex PCR, and TCRdb's table has in-frame clones only and misses some. Among 70,000 to 85,000 clones listed, 85% to 95% were seen once. Sequenced material: peripheral blood. These receptors all stem from a woman between 55 and 75 years old with active COVID-19.

This rearrangement joins TRBV10-3 to TRBJ1-5; D uncertain. From germline, CDR1 is ENHRY and CDR2 SYGVKD. The V end lost 6 bases, the J end lost 1 base, and 10 bases lay between the germline ends. This CDR3 region has 14 residues. CDR3 sequence reads: CAIRPEGSNQPQHF. CDR3 bases: TGTGCCATCAGGCCAGAGGGAAGCAATCAGCCCCAGCATTTT.

The chain combines TRBV5-1 with TRBJ1-4, with TRBD1 as a possible D gene (6 bases). The length of the CDR3 is 15 residues. Trimming stripped 3 bases from V and 8 bases from J, with 17 bases between. The V gene's germline CDR1 is SGHRS and CDR2 YFSETQ. CDR3 sequence reads: CASSSTGMTWEKLFF. The CDR3 bases are TGCGCCAGCAGCTCAACAGGGATGACTTGGGAAAAACTGTTTTTT.

The chain couples TRBV29-1 to TRBJ1-5, with D possibly TRBD1 on 5 matching bases. The CDR3 contains 15 residues. Germline assignment: CDR1 SQVTM and CDR2 ANQGSEA. V was pared by 4 bases and J by 2 bases, with 15 bases between. The CDR3 sequence is CSVVLGGTRNQPQHF. In DNA form, the CDR3 reads TGCAGCGTTGTTCTTGGGGGGACTCGCAATCAGCCCCAGCATTTT. Filled out from reference TRBV29-1 and TRBJ1-5, the complete variable domain reads SAVISQKPSRDICQRGTSLTIQCQVDSQVTMMFWYRQQPGQSLTLIATANQGSEATYESGFVIDKFPISRPNLTFSTLTVSNMSPEDSSIYLCSVVLGGTRNQPQHFGDGTRLSIL.

The rearrangement uses TRBV3-1 (or the pseudogene TRBV3-2) and TRBJ2-2, with 8 nucleotides matching TRBD1. Germline V gene sequence: CDR1 LGHDT, CDR2 YNNKEL (reference sequence). The CDR3 totals 16 residues. The V and J ends lost 2 bases and 5 bases, in that order; junction bases with no gene match: 7. The CDR3 here is CASSQLTGGRTGELFF. The CDR3 DNA reads TGTGCCAGCAGCCAACTTACAGGGGGTAGAACCGGGGAGCTGTTTTTT.

This chain connects TRBV14 to TRBJ1-6, with D possibly matching TRBD1 (6 bases). The CDR3 has 14 residues. From germline, CDR1 is SGHDN and CDR2 FVKESK. The V end was cut by 1 base, the J end by 7 bases, with 8 bases between. CDR3 region: CASSQGTANSPLHF. CDR3 in DNA: TGTGCCAGCAGCCAAGGGACAGCCAATTCACCCCTCCACTTT.

This rearrangement joins TRBV11-2 to TRBJ2-7, with a possible D match to TRBD2 (5 bases). CDR3 length: 12 residues. Germline CDR1 is SGHAT and CDR2 is FQNNGV. Trimming left V 6 bases short and J 6 bases short, with 12 bases between. CDR3 DNA sequence: TGTGCCAGCAGGAGGCGGGTTGGCGAGCAGTACTTC. Translating gives CASRRRVGEQYF.

Note on this clone: Germline and junction disagree at one end, which may indicate a read error. The V call is TRBV6-2 or TRBV6-3, the J call TRBJ2-4; D might be TRBD2 (7 bases). The germline V gene has CDR1 MNHEY and CDR2 SVGEGT. The CDR3 contains 17 residues. The CDR3 reads CASSPFHSVRGAGDERF. DNA for the CDR3: TGTGCCAGCAGCCCCTTTCACTCCGTTAGGGGGGCGGGAGATGAGCGCTTC.

This chain connects TRBV9 to TRBJ2-3, with 10 positions matching TRBD2. Germline CDR1 SGDLS, CDR2 YYNGEE. The J segment lost 1 base and the V segment lost 0 bases, leaving 2 bases of the junction unmatched. The CDR3 covers 16 residues. CDR3 DNA: TGTGCCAGCAGCGTAGCAACTAGCGGGGGCACAGATACGCAGTATTTT. This encodes CASSVATSGGTDTQYF.

The chain is built from TRBV29-1 and TRBJ2-5, with D possibly being TRBD1 (5 bases). CDR1 and CDR2 (germline): SQVTM, ANQGSEA. This CDR3 is 12 amino acids long. Trimming left V 4 bases short and J 2 bases short, with 8 bases between. CDR3: CSVVTAQETQYF. CDR3 in DNA: TGCAGCGTTGTGACAGCACAAGAGACCCAGTACTTC.

The V and J genes are TRBV6-6 and TRBJ2-7; D possibly corresponds to TRBD1 (6 bases). This CDR3 spans 14 amino acids. With 2 bases removed from V and 4 bases from J, the gap between germline ends came to 12 bases. Per germline, CDR1 MNHNY and CDR2 SVGAGI (reference sequence). CDR3 region: CASSYRRGNYEQYF. The CDR3 DNA reads as TGTGCCAGCAGTTACCGCAGGGGAAATTACGAGCAGTACTTC.

The gene calls are TRBV5-4 and TRBJ2-1; tentatively, D is TRBD2 (5 bases). Germline CDR1 and CDR2: SGHNT and YYREEE (reference sequence). With 5 bases removed from V and 9 bases from J, the gap between germline ends came to 15 bases. CDR3 size: 13 residues. This chain's CDR3 is CASRLEGQGEQFF. In DNA form, the CDR3 reads TGTGCCAGCAGGTTAGAGGGTCAAGGTGAGCAGTTCTTC.

The chain employs TRBV7-9 and TRBJ2-1; TRBD2 aligns across 11 bases. V dropped 5 bases and J dropped 5; count of bases not matched to a gene: 11. This CDR3 region has 17 residues. Germline lookup yields CDR1 SEHNR and CDR2 FQNEAQ (reference sequence). In nucleotides, the CDR3 is TGTGCCAGCAGCCCCCAGCAACTAGCGGGAGCAAACAATGAGCAGTTCTTC. This encodes CASSPQQLAGANNEQFF. Based on the CDR3 plus reference TRBV7-9 and TRBJ2-1, the full variable domain is DTGVSQNPRHKITKRGQNVTFRCDPISEHNRLYWYRQTLGQGPEFLTYFQNEAQLEKSRLLSDRFSAERPKGSFSTLEIQRTEQGDSAMYLCASSPQQLAGANNEQFFGPGTRLTVL.

The chain carries TRBV4-2 and TRBJ2-1, with 10 bases fitting TRBD2. The V gene end was trimmed by 4 bases and the J gene end by 10 bases; junction bases not matched to a gene: 10. Germline lookup yields CDR1 LGHNA and CDR2 YNFKEQ. CDR3 length equals 15 residues. The CDR3 nucleotides are TGTGCCAGCAGCCCCTCTAGCGGGAGAAACCACGAGCAGTTCTTC. As protein: CASSPSSGRNHEQFF.

The chain links TRBV30 to TRBJ2-3, with TRBD2 as a possible D gene (6 bases). V lost 5 bases and J lost 10, with 13 bases in between. Germline V gives CDR1 GTSNPN, CDR2 SVGIG (reference sequence). CDR3 length: 11 residues. CDR3 DNA sequence: TGTGCCTGGGGCACTAGCCCGCCGCAGTATTTT. Its protein is CAWGTSPPQYF.

The chain joins TRBV7-9 to TRBJ1-1; tentative D call: TRBD1 (6 bases). The germline V gene encodes CDR1 SEHNR and CDR2 FQNEAQ (reference sequence). V lost 3 bases and J lost 5, with 19 bases in between. This CDR3 is 16 amino acids long. The CDR3 nucleotides are TGTGCCAGCAGCTTGTTATCCTTAACAGGGCCTACTGAAGCTTTCTTT. It is translated as CASSLLSLTGPTEAFF.

The gene calls are TRBV5-4 and TRBJ2-7, with D perhaps matching TRBD2 (6 bases). V lost 4 bases and J lost 2, with 13 bases in between. Germline assignment: CDR1 SGHNT and CDR2 YYREEE (reference sequence). There are 14 residues in the CDR3. CDR3 sequence: CASSGRDSTYEQYF. CDR3 nucleotide sequence: TGTGCCAGCAGCGGACGGGACTCAACCTACGAGCAGTACTTC.

The chain couples TRBV28 to TRBJ1-1; D remains ambiguous. Germline V gives CDR1 MDHEN, CDR2 SYDVKM. There are 15 residues in the CDR3. Trimming left V 3 bases short and J 4 bases short, with 15 bases between. The CDR3 DNA reads as TGTGCCAGCAGTTTTTGGGCACGGGAGGCCACTGAAGCTTTCTTT. Residues: CASSFWAREATEAFF.

J is TRBJ1-2 and V is TRBV5-1; possible D gene TRBD1, 5 bases. This CDR3 spans 14 amino acids. Germline V gene sequence: CDR1 SGHRS, CDR2 YFSETQ. Trimming removed 0 bases at V and 2 bases at J, with 8 bases between. The CDR3 sequence: CASSLGGLNYGYTF. The CDR3, as DNA: TGCGCCAGCAGCTTGGGGGGCTTAAACTATGGCTACACCTTC.

This chain uses TRBV2 with TRBJ2-1; 13 nucleotides match TRBD2. The CDR3 extends over 15 amino acids. Germline CDR1 reads SNHLY; CDR2 reads FYNNEI. J lost 7 bases, V lost 7 bases, and 7 bases had no gene match. DNA for the CDR3: TGTGCCAGCAAAAGACTAGCGGGAGGATTAAATGAGCAGTTCTTC. Translation: CASKRLAGGLNEQFF.

The J gene is TRBJ1-2, the V gene TRBV28; 7 nucleotides agree with TRBD1. The V segment lost 5 bases and the J segment 4 bases; nucleotides outside the gene matches: 7. Germline CDR1 and CDR2: MDHEN and SYDVKM. CDR3 size: 14 residues. The CDR3 spells CASSLDGTVYGYTF. The CDR3 coding sequence is TGTGCCAGCAGTCTGGATGGGACAGTCTATGGCTACACCTTC.

V and J are TRBV11-2 and TRBJ2-3; TRBD2 aligns across 10 bases. CDR3 size: 17 residues. CDR1 is SGHAT, CDR2 FQNNGV, per germline. Trimming took 3 bases from V and 6 from J; bases not matched to a gene: 12. The CDR3 reads CASSFWQTGTSVDTQYF. The CDR3 nucleotides read TGTGCCAGCAGCTTTTGGCAGACCGGGACTAGCGTGGATACGCAGTATTTT.

This CDR3 reads CASSPIANEFTGELFF. Written as DNA, the CDR3 is TGTGCCAGCTCACCAATAGCTAACGAGTTCACCGGGGAGCTGTTTTTT. This rearrangement joins TRBV18 to TRBJ2-2; D is unclear. Germline assignment: CDR1 KGHSH and CDR2 LQKENI. V was shortened by 2 bases and J by 4 bases, with 14 bases between the two germline ends. CDR3 length: 16 amino acids.

J is TRBJ2-1 and V is TRBV19; 9 nucleotides match TRBD1. The length of the CDR3 is 17 residues. Looked up from germline, CDR1 is LNHDA and CDR2 is SQIVND (reference sequence). V shed 5 bases, J shed 4 bases, and the junction held 12 bases outside the gene matches. CDR3 nucleotide sequence: TGTGCCAGTAGTTCTCGTCCCGGGACAGGGCGTTACAATGAGCAGTTCTTC. The encoded protein is CASSSRPGTGRYNEQFF.

This chain joins TRBV7-2 and TRBJ1-3; D is possibly TRBD1 (6 bases). The CDR3 sequence is 16 residues long. V gave up 1 base and J gave up 4 bases, with 14 bases separating them. Germline CDR1 reads SGHTA; CDR2 reads FQGNSA. This chain's CDR3 is CASSLGGGRRGNTIYF. The CDR3 bases are TGTGCCAGCAGCTTAGGGGGGGGCAGGAGGGGAAACACCATATATTTT.

The chain recombines TRBV3-1 (or the pseudogene TRBV3-2) with TRBJ2-1; tentative D call: TRBD1 (6 bases). Trimming shortened V by 4 bases and J by 9 bases, and 19 bases separated the two germline ends. Looked up from germline, CDR1 is LGHDT and CDR2 is YNNKEL (reference sequence). CDR3 length: 15 amino acids. CDR3 amino acids: CASSPSHYTGSEQFF. The CDR3, as DNA: TGTGCCAGCAGCCCCTCTCACTACACAGGGTCTGAGCAGTTCTTC.

The chain combines TRBV19 with TRBJ1-2; D may be TRBD1 (5 bases). CDR1 is LNHDA and CDR2 is SQIVND in the germline V gene (reference sequence). This CDR3 has 15 residues. V was pared by 3 bases and J by 2 bases, with 13 bases between. The chain's CDR3 is CASSIETQGNYGYTF. For the CDR3, the DNA is TGTGCCAGTAGTATCGAGACCCAGGGCAACTATGGCTACACCTTC.

This clone was seen a single time. The chain carries TRBV11-3 and TRBJ2-1; weak D call: TRBD1 (5 bases). This CDR3 spans 14 amino acids. The ends were cut back, 3 bases at V and 7 bases at J, with 13 bases in the middle. Germline loops: CDR1 SGHNT, CDR2 YENEEA. CDR3 sequence: CASSLGQGANEQFF. The CDR3 DNA follows: TGTGCCAGCAGCTTGGGTCAGGGCGCGAATGAGCAGTTCTTC.